These T cell receptor beta chains were read from a single sample in a study of T cell responses to AZD1222 COVID-19 vaccine. Method: immunoSEQ multiplex PCR; TCRdb's copy keeps in-frame clones and lacks some. Here the sample spans fewer than 150,000 clones, 65% to 90% being singletons. Sequences were derived from peripheral blood, sampled on day 0 of AZD1222 vaccination. These receptors were obtained from an adult in good health. CDR3s include the opening cysteine and the closing phenylalanine or tryptophan. A D gene is named only where the DNA matches it firmly. The size of a clone is reported for some rows only, either as once, few or many, or as a class for expanded clones.

d_call: NA
j_call: TRBJ1-5
clone_size: NA
v_call: TRBV19
cdr3_aa: CASSIQQAQPQHF
cdr3_nt: TGTGCCAGTAGTATCCAACAGGCTCAGCCCCAGCATTTT

d_call: NA
j_call: TRBJ2-3
clone_size: NA
v_call: TRBV7-3
cdr3_aa: CASSLTITDTQYF
cdr3_nt: TGTGCCAGCAGCTTAACAATAACAGATACGCAGTATTTT

d_call: NA
j_call: TRBJ2-2
clone_size: NA
v_call: TRBV9
cdr3_aa: CASSILLESAGELFF
cdr3_nt: TGTGCCAGCAGCATACTACTAGAATCTGCCGGGGAGCTGTTTTTT

d_call: NA
j_call: TRBJ1-5
clone_size: NA
v_call: TRBV7-2
cdr3_aa: CASSLRRGSNQPQHF
cdr3_nt: TGTGCCAGCAGCTTACGCCGGGGTAGCAATCAGCCCCAGCATTTT

d_call: TRBD2
j_call: TRBJ2-2
clone_size: NA
v_call: TRBV29-1
cdr3_aa: CSASSGGNTGELFF
cdr3_nt: TGCAGCGCCTCTAGCGGAGGGAACACCGGGGAGCTGTTTTTT

d_call: TRBD1
j_call: TRBJ2-7
clone_size: NA
v_call: TRBV6-5
cdr3_aa: CASSTPGQGYEQYF
cdr3_nt: TGTGCCAGCAGTACCCCGGGACAGGGCTACGAGCAGTACTTC

d_call: TRBD1
j_call: TRBJ2-1
clone_size: NA
v_call: TRBV9
cdr3_aa: CASSVGTGGAAGEQFF
cdr3_nt: TGTGCCAGCAGCGTAGGGACAGGGGGCGCCGCGGGTGAGCAGTTCTTC

d_call: NA
j_call: TRBJ2-3
clone_size: NA
v_call: TRBV20-1
cdr3_aa: CSVSTDTQYF
cdr3_nt: TGCAGCGTTAGCACAGATACGCAGTATTTT

d_call: NA
j_call: TRBJ1-5
clone_size: few
v_call: TRBV6-1
cdr3_aa: CASSEYRGQPQHF
cdr3_nt: TGTGCCAGCAGTGAATATAGGGGGCAGCCCCAGCATTTT

d_call: NA
j_call: TRBJ1-4
clone_size: NA
v_call: TRBV19
cdr3_aa: CASSADNRSREKLFF
cdr3_nt: TGTGCCAGTAGCGCCGACAACCGATCTAGAGAAAAACTGTTTTTT

d_call: NA
j_call: TRBJ2-7
clone_size: NA
v_call: TRBV10-1
cdr3_aa: CASSNHQSYEQYF
cdr3_nt: TGCGCCAGCAGCAACCACCAGTCCTACGAGCAGTACTTC

d_call: TRBD1
j_call: TRBJ1-6
clone_size: once
v_call: TRBV6-5
cdr3_aa: CASSSLSDRASPLHF
cdr3_nt: TGTGCCAGCAGTTCCCTCTCGGACAGGGCTTCCCCCCTCCACTTT

d_call: NA
j_call: TRBJ1-1
clone_size: NA
v_call: TRBV2
cdr3_aa: CACQRAGTEAFF
cdr3_nt: TGTGCCTGCCAAAGGGCGGGCACTGAAGCTTTCTTT

d_call: NA
j_call: TRBJ1-4
clone_size: few
v_call: TRBV19
cdr3_aa: CASSMSQGGEKLFF
cdr3_nt: TGTGCCAGTAGTATGTCACAGGGAGGTGAAAAACTGTTTTTT

d_call: NA
j_call: TRBJ2-1
clone_size: NA
v_call: TRBV28
cdr3_aa: CASSLELPAGNEQFF
cdr3_nt: TGTGCCAGCAGTTTGGAACTCCCGGCTGGCAATGAGCAGTTCTTC

d_call: NA
j_call: TRBJ1-2
clone_size: NA
v_call: TRBV12-3/TRBV12-4
cdr3_aa: CASSLRQVYGYTF
cdr3_nt: TGTGCCAGCAGTTTACGGCAGGTCTATGGCTACACCTTC

d_call: NA
j_call: TRBJ1-1
clone_size: NA
v_call: TRBV27
cdr3_aa: CASSPDRDPNPNTEAFF
cdr3_nt: TGTGCCAGCAGTCCGGACCGGGACCCAAACCCGAACACTGAAGCTTTCTTT

d_call: NA
j_call: TRBJ2-7
clone_size: NA
v_call: TRBV5-6
cdr3_aa: CASSRAQHYEQYF
cdr3_nt: TGTGCCAGCAGCCGGGCACAACACTACGAGCAGTACTTC

d_call: TRBD2
j_call: TRBJ2-7
clone_size: NA
v_call: TRBV7-2
cdr3_aa: CASSLRTSGSGNEQYF
cdr3_nt: TGTGCCAGCAGCCTACGGACTAGCGGGAGTGGGAACGAGCAGTACTTC

d_call: NA
j_call: TRBJ1-1
clone_size: NA
v_call: TRBV5-1
cdr3_aa: CASSLSVRLDTEAFF
cdr3_nt: TGCGCCAGCAGCTTGAGCGTCAGATTAGACACTGAAGCTTTCTTT

d_call: NA
j_call: TRBJ1-1
clone_size: NA
v_call: TRBV5-1
cdr3_aa: CASSRGGRNTEAFF
cdr3_nt: TGCGCCAGCAGCCGGGGGGGGCGAAACACTGAAGCTTTCTTT

d_call: NA
j_call: TRBJ1-2
clone_size: NA
v_call: TRBV28
cdr3_aa: CASIQWGAYTF
cdr3_nt: TGTGCCAGCATCCAGTGGGGGGCCTACACCTTC

d_call: NA
j_call: TRBJ2-1
clone_size: NA
v_call: TRBV7-3
cdr3_aa: CASSLPGSYNEQFF
cdr3_nt: TGTGCCAGCAGCCTCCCGGGCTCCTACAATGAGCAGTTCTTC

d_call: NA
j_call: TRBJ1-6
clone_size: few
v_call: TRBV6-1
cdr3_aa: CASSDGQYNSPLHF
cdr3_nt: TGTGCCAGCAGTGACGGACAGTATAATTCACCCCTCCACTTT

d_call: NA
j_call: TRBJ2-7
clone_size: NA
v_call: TRBV28
cdr3_aa: CANGRPGGYEQYF
cdr3_nt: TGTGCCAACGGACGGCCCGGCGGCTACGAGCAGTACTTC

d_call: NA
j_call: TRBJ1-1
clone_size: NA
v_call: TRBV19
cdr3_aa: CASSTGRNWANTEAFF
cdr3_nt: TGTGCCAGTAGTACGGGACGGAATTGGGCGAACACTGAAGCTTTCTTT

d_call: TRBD2
j_call: TRBJ2-7
clone_size: NA
v_call: TRBV3-1/TRBV3-2
cdr3_aa: CASSQDPSGRPNEQYF
cdr3_nt: TGTGCCAGCAGCCAAGACCCTAGCGGGAGACCCAACGAGCAGTACTTC

d_call: NA
j_call: TRBJ1-2
clone_size: NA
v_call: TRBV7-2
cdr3_aa: CASSLEFYGYTF
cdr3_nt: TGTGCCAGCAGCTTAGAATTCTATGGCTACACCTTC

d_call: NA
j_call: TRBJ2-7
clone_size: NA
v_call: TRBV6-5
cdr3_aa: CASSYSGGFEQYF
cdr3_nt: TGTGCCAGCAGTTACTCGGGGGGTTTCGAGCAGTACTTC

d_call: NA
j_call: TRBJ2-1
clone_size: once
v_call: TRBV5-1
cdr3_aa: CASSLAGGPLGNEQFF
cdr3_nt: TGCGCCAGCAGCTTGGCGGGCGGACCTTTGGGGAATGAGCAGTTCTTC

d_call: TRBD1
j_call: TRBJ2-7
clone_size: NA
v_call: TRBV9
cdr3_aa: CASSVQTGETSYEQYF
cdr3_nt: TGTGCCAGCAGCGTACAGACAGGGGAGACCTCCTACGAGCAGTACTTC

d_call: NA
j_call: TRBJ1-2
clone_size: once
v_call: TRBV19
cdr3_aa: CASSSRDVFYGYTF
cdr3_nt: TGTGCCAGTAGTTCTCGGGACGTCTTCTATGGCTACACCTTC